This T cell receptor (beta chain) was sequenced in a study of T-cell reconstitution after alpha-beta-depleted transplantation in children. Study conclusions and caveats: Surviving recipient cells, namely T cells and thymic progenitors, were the source of high day-60 TCRbeta diversity in some patients.

Germline V gives CDR1 SGHRS, CDR2 YFSETQ. V shed 0 bases and J 4 bases; nucleotides not matched to a gene: 15. This CDR3 is built from 19 residues. Unique molecular identifiers were incorporated during preparation of the TCRbeta library. TCRdb re-derived calls from the PCR reads in MiXCR, one entry per CDR3 protein. This sample carries about 460,000 distinct CDR3 sequences, 10% of them seen once, and the ten largest clones take around 2%. A remark on this clonotype: Antigen unknown.

The material sequenced was PBMCs, taken before TCRalphabeta/CD19-depleted stem cell transplant. The chain recombines TRBV5-1 with TRBJ2-1, with TRBD2 matching over 8 bases. The source of this sequence is a child younger than 10 with inherited bone marrow failure, due to receive a stem cell transplant. The CDR3 region is CASSLAAGRSGIGYNEQFF. Here the CDR3 DNA reads TGCGCCAGCAGCTTGGCGGCAGGGCGTAGCGGGATTGGGTACAATGAGCAGTTCTTC.